These 15 T cell receptor beta chains were all obtained from the same sample, sequenced in a study of cytomegalovirus exposure and HLA in healthy donors. Generated by immunoSEQ multiplex PCR, the TCRdb table keeps only in-frame clones and is missing some. The sample holds 200,000 or so clones, around 83% seen once. The sample was PBMCs. All receptors come from a woman aged 25 to 39 in good health and CMV-seropositive.

The chain couples TRBV2 to TRBJ1-5, with TRBD1 as a possible D gene (5 bases). Germline assignment: CDR1 SNHLY and CDR2 FYNNEI. V was clipped by 3 bases and J by 0 bases, with 12 bases between them. This CDR3 is built from 16 residues. CDR3 loop: CASSELGDYSNQPQHF. The CDR3 DNA is TGTGCCAGCAGTGAGTTAGGGGACTATAGCAATCAGCCCCAGCATTTT. The full variable domain, with the rest looked up from reference TRBV2 and TRBJ1-5, is EPEVTQTPSHQVTQMGQEVILRCVPISNHLYFYWYRQILGQKVEFLVSFYNNEISEKSEIFDDQFSVERPDGSNFTLKIRSTKLEDSAMYFCASSELGDYSNQPQHFGDGTRLSIL.

This chain joins TRBV28 and TRBJ2-1; tentative D call: TRBD2 (6 bases). The CDR3 contains 14 residues. The germline V gene encodes CDR1 MDHEN and CDR2 SYDVKM. The V end was cut by 3 bases, the J end by 7 bases, with 13 bases between. The CDR3 sequence is CASSFFISGNEQFF. In DNA form, the CDR3 reads TGTGCCAGCAGTTTCTTTATTAGCGGAAATGAGCAGTTCTTC.

The chain carries TRBV7-9 and TRBJ2-7; D is perhaps TRBD1 (6 bases). V lost 3 bases to trimming and J lost 3 bases, with 12 bases between them. The CDR3 has 14 residues. The germline CDR1 and CDR2 sequences are SEHNR and FQNEAQ (reference sequence). CDR3 residues: CASSFGQIVYEQYF. DNA for the CDR3: TGTGCCAGCAGCTTTGGACAGATAGTCTACGAGCAGTACTTC.

The chain couples TRBV5-1 to TRBJ1-4, with a tentative D call TRBD1 (6 bases). There are 13 residues in the CDR3. Between the trimmed V and J ends, which lost 7 bases and 6 bases, there was a span of 13 bases. The germline gives CDR1 SGHRS, CDR2 YFSETQ. CDR3 residues: CASGGGGDEKLFF. DNA for the CDR3: TGCGCCAGCGGCGGGGGCGGGGATGAAAAACTGTTTTTT.

This chain connects TRBV5-4 to TRBJ2-7; 9 nucleotides line up with TRBD1. The CDR3 runs 16 residues. The J segment lost 1 base and the V segment lost 3 bases, leaving 8 bases of the junction unmatched. Germline loops: CDR1 SGHNT, CDR2 YYREEE (reference sequence). DNA of the CDR3: TGTGCCAGCAGCTCCCTAGACAGGGGGGATTCCTACGAGCAGTACTTC. This gives the protein CASSSLDRGDSYEQYF.

The V gene is TRBV7-2, the J gene TRBJ1-2, with TRBD1 matching 12 bases. This CDR3 is 13 amino acids long. V trimming: 4 bases; J trimming: 8 bases; junction bases outside the gene matches: 2. CDR1 is SGHTA and CDR2 is FQGNSA in the germline V gene. The DNA for the CDR3 is TGTGCCAGCAGCTCCGGGACAGGGGGCGGCTACACCTTC. It translates to CASSSGTGGGYTF.

V is TRBV27 and J is TRBJ2-2, with TRBD2 identical over 10 bases. The CDR3 loop spans 16 amino acids. With 5 bases clipped from V and 4 bases from J, the junction kept 7 bases outside the gene matches. Germline assignment: CDR1 MNHEY and CDR2 SMNVEV (reference sequence). CDR3 DNA sequence: TGTGCCAGCAGTCCACACGTAGCGGGAGGCACCGGGGAGCTGTTTTTT. Protein: CASSPHVAGGTGELFF.

The V and J genes are TRBV27 and TRBJ2-1; 10 positions agree with TRBD2. The V gene end was trimmed by 6 bases and the J gene end by 6 bases; junction bases not matched to a gene: 8. Looked up from germline, CDR1 is MNHEY and CDR2 is SMNVEV (reference sequence). The CDR3 has 15 residues. CDR3 in amino acids: CASRALAGVGNEQFF. In DNA, the CDR3 is TGTGCCAGCAGGGCCCTAGCGGGAGTGGGCAATGAGCAGTTCTTC.

The chain is built from TRBV6-6 and TRBJ1-5, with D uncertain. The CDR3 covers 14 residues. CDR1 and CDR2 from the germline V gene are MNHNY and SVGAGI (reference sequence). V was trimmed by 4 bases and J by 3 bases, leaving 10 bases between them. CDR3 in amino acids: CASSSFRVNQPQHF. For the CDR3, the DNA is TGTGCCAGCAGTTCCTTCCGGGTCAATCAGCCCCAGCATTTT.

This rearrangement joins TRBV11-2 to TRBJ2-7, with D uncertain. V was clipped by 1 base and J by 7 bases, with 8 bases between them. The CDR3 loop spans 12 amino acids. From germline, CDR1 is SGHAT and CDR2 FQNNGV. DNA for the CDR3: TGTGCCAGCAGCTTAGGTGTGGCTGAGCAGTACTTC. Amino acids: CASSLGVAEQYF.

The chain couples TRBV5-4 to TRBJ1-1, with TRBD1 matching 7 bases. V shed 0 bases and J 8 bases; nucleotides not matched to a gene: 4. The CDR3 totals 13 residues. CDR1 is SGHNT and CDR2 is YYREEE in the germline V gene (reference sequence). The CDR3 protein is CASSLVDRFEAFF. CDR3 coding DNA: TGTGCCAGCAGCTTGGTGGACAGGTTCGAAGCTTTCTTT.

The gene calls are TRBV7-3 and TRBJ2-5; TRBD2 matches at 8 bases. Trimming removed 6 bases from V and 5 bases from J; junction bases left unmatched: 14. There are 16 residues in the CDR3. The germline gives CDR1 SGHTA, CDR2 FQGTGA. CDR3 in amino acids: CASSEVGSGRWETQYF. DNA for the CDR3: TGTGCCAGCAGTGAGGTGGGGAGCGGGAGATGGGAGACCCAGTACTTC.

The chain carries TRBV11-2 and TRBJ1-5; D unclear. CDR1 is SGHAT, CDR2 FQNNGV, per germline. The ends were cut back, 0 bases at V and 6 bases at J, with 6 bases in the middle. This CDR3 region has 13 residues. The CDR3 sequence is CASSLDLSQPQHF. The CDR3 nucleotides are TGTGCCAGCAGCTTAGATCTTAGTCAGCCCCAGCATTTT.

The chain recombines TRBV5-4 with TRBJ2-1; tentative D call: TRBD2 (7 bases). CDR1 and CDR2 (germline): SGHNT, YYREEE (reference sequence). This CDR3 has 13 amino acids. Deletions cut 2 bases from V and 8 bases from J, with 11 bases between. Here the CDR3 DNA reads TGTGCCAGCAGCTTCAGGGGAGGGTATGAGCAGTTCTTC. It encodes CASSFRGGYEQFF.

In this sample, this clone turned up a few times. The chain recombines TRBV28 with TRBJ1-4; D unclear. V was clipped by 5 bases and J by 5 bases, with 12 bases between them. The CDR3 runs to 14 residues. Germline V lookup: CDR1 MDHEN, CDR2 SYDVKM. The CDR3 DNA is TGTGCCAGCAGTCCCCGCAGGCTGAATGAAAAACTGTTTTTT. Translation gives CASSPRRLNEKLFF.